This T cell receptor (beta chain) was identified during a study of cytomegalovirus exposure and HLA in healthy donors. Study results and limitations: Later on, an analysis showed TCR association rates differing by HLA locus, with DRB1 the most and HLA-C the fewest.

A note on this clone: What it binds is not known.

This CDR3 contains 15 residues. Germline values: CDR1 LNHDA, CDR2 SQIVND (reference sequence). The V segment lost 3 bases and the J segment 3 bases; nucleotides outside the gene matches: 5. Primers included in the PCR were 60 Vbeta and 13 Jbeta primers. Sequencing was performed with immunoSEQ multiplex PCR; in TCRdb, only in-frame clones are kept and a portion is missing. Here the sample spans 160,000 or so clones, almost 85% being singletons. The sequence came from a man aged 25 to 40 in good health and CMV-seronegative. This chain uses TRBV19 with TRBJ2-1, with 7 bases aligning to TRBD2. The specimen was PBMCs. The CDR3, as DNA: TGTGCCAGTAGTATCGATCTAGCGGTCTACAATGAGCAGTTCTTC. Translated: CASSIDLAVYNEQFF.